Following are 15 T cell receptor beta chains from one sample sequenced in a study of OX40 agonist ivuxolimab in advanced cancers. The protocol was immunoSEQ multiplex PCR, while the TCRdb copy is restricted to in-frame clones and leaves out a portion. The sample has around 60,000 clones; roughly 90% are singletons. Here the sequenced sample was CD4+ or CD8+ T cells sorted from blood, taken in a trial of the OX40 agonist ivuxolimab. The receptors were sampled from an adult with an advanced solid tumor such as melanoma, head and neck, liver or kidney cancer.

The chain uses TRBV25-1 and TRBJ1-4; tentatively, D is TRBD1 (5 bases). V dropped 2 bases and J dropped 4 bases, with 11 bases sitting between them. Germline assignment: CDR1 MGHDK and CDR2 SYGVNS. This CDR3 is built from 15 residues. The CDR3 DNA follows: TGTGCCAGCAGTGAAAATACAGGATTTAATGAAAAACTGTTTTTT. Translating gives CASSENTGFNEKLFF.

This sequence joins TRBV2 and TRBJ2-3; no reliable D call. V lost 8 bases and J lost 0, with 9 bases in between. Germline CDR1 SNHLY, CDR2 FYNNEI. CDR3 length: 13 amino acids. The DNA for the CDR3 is TGTGCCAGCGTGGTAGTTAGCACAGATACGCAGTATTTT. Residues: CASVVVSTDTQYF.

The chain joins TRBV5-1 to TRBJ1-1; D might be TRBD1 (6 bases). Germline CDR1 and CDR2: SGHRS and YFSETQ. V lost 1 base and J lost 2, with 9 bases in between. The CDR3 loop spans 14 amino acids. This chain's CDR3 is CASSLQGTNTEAFF. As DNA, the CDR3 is TGCGCCAGCAGCTTGCAGGGGACAAACACTGAAGCTTTCTTT.

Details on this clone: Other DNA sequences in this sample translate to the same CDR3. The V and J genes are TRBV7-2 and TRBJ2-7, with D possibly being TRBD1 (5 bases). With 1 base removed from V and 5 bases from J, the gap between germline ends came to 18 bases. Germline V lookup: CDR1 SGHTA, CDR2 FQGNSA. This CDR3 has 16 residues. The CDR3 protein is CASSLVAGSRSHEQYF. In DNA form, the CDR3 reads TGTGCCAGCAGCTTAGTGGCAGGGTCAAGGTCCCACGAGCAGTACTTC.

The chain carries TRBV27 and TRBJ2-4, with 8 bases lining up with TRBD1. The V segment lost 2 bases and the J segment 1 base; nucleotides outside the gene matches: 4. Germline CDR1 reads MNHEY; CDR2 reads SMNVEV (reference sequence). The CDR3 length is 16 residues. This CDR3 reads CASSLLRQGAKNIQYF. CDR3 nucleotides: TGTGCCAGCAGTTTACTGAGACAGGGGGCCAAAAACATTCAGTACTTC.

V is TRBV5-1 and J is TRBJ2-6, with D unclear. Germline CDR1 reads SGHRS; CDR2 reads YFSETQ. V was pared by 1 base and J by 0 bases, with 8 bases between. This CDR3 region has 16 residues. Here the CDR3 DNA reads TGCGCCAGCAGCTTGATGGCAGCCTCTGGGGCCAACGTCCTGACTTTC. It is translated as CASSLMAASGANVLTF.

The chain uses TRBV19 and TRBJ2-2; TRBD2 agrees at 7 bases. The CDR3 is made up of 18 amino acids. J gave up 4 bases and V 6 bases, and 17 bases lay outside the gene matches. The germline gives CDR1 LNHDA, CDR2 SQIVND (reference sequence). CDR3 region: CASSRLGVAGAGTGELFF. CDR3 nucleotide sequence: TGTGCCAGTAGCCGACTTGGGGTTGCGGGAGCGGGCACCGGGGAGCTGTTTTTT.

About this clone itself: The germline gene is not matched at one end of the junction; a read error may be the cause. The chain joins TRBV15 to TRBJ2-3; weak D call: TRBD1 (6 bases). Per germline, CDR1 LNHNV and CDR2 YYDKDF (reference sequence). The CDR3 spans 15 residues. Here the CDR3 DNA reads TGTGCCACCAGCAGCAGAGGTCTAGCAAGACAGGATAGGAATTTT. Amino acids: CATSSRGLARQDRNF.

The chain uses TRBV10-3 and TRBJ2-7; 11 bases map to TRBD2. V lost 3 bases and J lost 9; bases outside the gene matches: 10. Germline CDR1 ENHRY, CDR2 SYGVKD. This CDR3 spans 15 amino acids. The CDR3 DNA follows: TGTGCCATCAGTGACCCGGGACTAGCGGTAGAGATGCAGTACTTC. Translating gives CAISDPGLAVEMQYF.

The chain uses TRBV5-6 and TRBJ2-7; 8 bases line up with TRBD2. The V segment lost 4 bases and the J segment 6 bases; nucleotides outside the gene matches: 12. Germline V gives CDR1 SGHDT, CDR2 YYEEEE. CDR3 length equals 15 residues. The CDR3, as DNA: TGTGCCAGCAGCAGATCTAGCGGGCCCGGGGGCGAGCAGTACTTC. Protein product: CASSRSSGPGGEQYF.

The CDR3 DNA follows: TGTGCCAGTAGTACCTCTTTCGGGACTAGCGGGAGCCATGAGCAGTTCTTC. Translation gives CASSTSFGTSGSHEQFF. This rearrangement joins TRBV19 to TRBJ2-1; 14 bases align to TRBD2. V lost 4 bases, J lost 8 bases, and 10 bases stayed unmatched. The CDR3 is made up of 17 amino acids. The germline CDR1 and CDR2 sequences are LNHDA and SQIVND (reference sequence).

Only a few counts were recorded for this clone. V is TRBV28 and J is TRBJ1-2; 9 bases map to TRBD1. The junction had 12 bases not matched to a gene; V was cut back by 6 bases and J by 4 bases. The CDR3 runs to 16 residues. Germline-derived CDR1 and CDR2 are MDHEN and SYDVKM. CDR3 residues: CASRPSPGQGFYGYTF. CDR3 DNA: TGTGCCAGCAGGCCCTCACCGGGACAGGGATTCTATGGCTACACCTTC.

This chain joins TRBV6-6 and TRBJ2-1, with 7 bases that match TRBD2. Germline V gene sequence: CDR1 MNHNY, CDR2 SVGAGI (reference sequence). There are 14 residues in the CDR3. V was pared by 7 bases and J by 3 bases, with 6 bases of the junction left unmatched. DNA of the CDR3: TGTGCCAGCAAGGCGGGGGATGTCTACAATGAGCAGTTCTTC. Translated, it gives CASKAGDVYNEQFF.

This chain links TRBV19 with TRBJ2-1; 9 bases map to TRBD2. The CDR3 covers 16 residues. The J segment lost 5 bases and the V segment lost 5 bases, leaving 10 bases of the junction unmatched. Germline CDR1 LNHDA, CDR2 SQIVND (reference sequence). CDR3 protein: CASSSQGSGRNNEQFF. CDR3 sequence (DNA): TGTGCCAGTAGTTCCCAGGGTAGCGGGAGAAACAATGAGCAGTTCTTC. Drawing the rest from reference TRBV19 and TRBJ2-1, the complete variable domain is DGGITQSPKYLFRKEGQNVTLSCEQNLNHDAMYWYRQDPGQGLRLIYYSQIVNDFQKGDIAEGYSVSREKKESFPLTVTSAQKNPTAFYLCASSSQGSGRNNEQFFGPGTRLTVL.

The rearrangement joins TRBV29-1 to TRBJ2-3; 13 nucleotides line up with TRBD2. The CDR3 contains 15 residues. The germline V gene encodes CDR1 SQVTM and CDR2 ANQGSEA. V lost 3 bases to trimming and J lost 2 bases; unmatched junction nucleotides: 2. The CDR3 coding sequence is TGCAGCGTTGAGGGACTAGCGGGGATCACAGATACGCAGTATTTT. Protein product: CSVEGLAGITDTQYF.